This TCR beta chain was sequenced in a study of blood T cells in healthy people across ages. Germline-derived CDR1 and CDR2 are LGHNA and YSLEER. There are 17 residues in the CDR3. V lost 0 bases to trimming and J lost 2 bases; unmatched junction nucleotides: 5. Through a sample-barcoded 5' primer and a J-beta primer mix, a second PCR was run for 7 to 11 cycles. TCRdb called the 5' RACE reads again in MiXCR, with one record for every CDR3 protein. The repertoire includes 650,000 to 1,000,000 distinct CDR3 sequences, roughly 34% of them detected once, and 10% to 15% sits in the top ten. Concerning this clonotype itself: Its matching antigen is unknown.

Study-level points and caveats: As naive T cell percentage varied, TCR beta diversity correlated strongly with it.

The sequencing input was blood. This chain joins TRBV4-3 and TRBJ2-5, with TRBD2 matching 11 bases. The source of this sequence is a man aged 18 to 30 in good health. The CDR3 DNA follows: TGCGCCAGCAGCCAAGATCTCCCTAGCGGGGGGCAAGAGACCCAGTACTTC. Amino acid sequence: CASSQDLPSGGQETQYF.